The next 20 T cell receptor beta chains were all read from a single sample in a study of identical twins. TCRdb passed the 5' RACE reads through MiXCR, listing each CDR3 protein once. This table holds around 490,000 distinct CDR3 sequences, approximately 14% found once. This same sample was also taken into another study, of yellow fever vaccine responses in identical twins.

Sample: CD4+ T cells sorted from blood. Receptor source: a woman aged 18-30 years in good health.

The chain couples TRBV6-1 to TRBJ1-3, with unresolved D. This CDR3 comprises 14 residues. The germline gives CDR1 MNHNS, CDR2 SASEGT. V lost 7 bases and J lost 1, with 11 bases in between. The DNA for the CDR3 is TGTGCCAGCATCCAACGTGGTTCTGGAAACACCATATATTTT. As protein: CASIQRGSGNTIYF.

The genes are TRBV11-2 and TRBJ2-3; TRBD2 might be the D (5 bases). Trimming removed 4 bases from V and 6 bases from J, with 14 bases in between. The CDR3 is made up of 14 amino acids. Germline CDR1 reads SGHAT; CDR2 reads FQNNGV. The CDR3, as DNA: TGTGCCAGCAGCTCCAATCTAGCCCGTGATACGCAGTATTTT. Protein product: CASSSNLARDTQYF. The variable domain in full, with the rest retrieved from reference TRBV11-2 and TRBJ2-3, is EAGVAQSPRYKIIEKRQSVAFWCNPISGHATLYWYQQILGQGPKLLIQFQNNGVVDDSQLPKDRFSAERLKGVDSTLKIQPAKLEDSAVYLCASSSNLARDTQYFGPGTRLTVL.

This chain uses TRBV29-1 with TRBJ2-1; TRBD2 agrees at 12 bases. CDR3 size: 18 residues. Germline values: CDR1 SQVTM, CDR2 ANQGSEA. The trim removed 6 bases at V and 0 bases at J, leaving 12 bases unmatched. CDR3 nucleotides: TGCAGCGTATACCCTATGCTAGCGGGAGGGAGCTCCTACAATGAGCAGTTCTTC. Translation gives CSVYPMLAGGSSYNEQFF.

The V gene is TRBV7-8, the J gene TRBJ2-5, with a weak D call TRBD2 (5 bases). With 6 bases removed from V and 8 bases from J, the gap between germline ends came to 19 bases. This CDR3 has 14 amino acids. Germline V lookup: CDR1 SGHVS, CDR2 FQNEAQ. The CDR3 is CASSVGGSGDTQYF. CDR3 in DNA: TGTGCCAGCAGTGTCGGAGGCTCCGGGGATACCCAGTACTTC.

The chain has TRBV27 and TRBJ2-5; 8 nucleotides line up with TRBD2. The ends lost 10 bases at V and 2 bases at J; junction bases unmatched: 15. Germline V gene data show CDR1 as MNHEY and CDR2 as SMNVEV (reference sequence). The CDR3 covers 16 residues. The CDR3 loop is CAMAGGGLREQETQYF. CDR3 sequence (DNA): TGTGCCATGGCCGGGGGGGGCCTGAGGGAACAAGAGACCCAGTACTTC.

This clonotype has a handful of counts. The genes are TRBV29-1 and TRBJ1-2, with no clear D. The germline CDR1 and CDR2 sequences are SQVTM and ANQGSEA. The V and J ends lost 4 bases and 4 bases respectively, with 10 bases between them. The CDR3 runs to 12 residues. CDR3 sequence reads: CSVALAAYGYTF. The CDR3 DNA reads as TGCAGCGTTGCATTGGCAGCCTATGGCTACACCTTC.

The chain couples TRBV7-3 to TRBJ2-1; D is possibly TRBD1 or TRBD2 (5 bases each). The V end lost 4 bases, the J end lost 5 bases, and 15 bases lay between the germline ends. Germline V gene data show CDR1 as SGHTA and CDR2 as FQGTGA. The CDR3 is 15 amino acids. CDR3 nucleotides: TGTGCCAGCAGCTCCGGGACCCTTATCAACAATGAGCAGTTCTTC. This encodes CASSSGTLINNEQFF.

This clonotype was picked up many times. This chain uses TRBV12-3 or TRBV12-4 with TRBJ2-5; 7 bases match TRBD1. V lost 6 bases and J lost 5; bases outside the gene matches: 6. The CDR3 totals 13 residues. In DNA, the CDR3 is TGTGCCAGCAGGGTCGACAGGGAGGAGACCCAGTACTTC. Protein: CASRVDREETQYF.

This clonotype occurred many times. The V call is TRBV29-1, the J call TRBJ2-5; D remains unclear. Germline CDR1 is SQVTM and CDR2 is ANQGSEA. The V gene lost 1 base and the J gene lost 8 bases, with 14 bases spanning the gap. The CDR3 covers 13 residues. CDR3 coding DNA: TGCAGCGTTGAAGCCCCTGGCAGCCTAACCCAGTACTTC. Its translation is CSVEAPGSLTQYF.

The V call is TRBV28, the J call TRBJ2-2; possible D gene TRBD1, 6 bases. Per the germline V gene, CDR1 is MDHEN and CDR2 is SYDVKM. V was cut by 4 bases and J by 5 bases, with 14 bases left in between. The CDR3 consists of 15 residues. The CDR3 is CASSYLTTGTGELFF. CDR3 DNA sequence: TGTGCCAGCAGTTATCTCACAACAGGGACCGGGGAGCTGTTTTTT.

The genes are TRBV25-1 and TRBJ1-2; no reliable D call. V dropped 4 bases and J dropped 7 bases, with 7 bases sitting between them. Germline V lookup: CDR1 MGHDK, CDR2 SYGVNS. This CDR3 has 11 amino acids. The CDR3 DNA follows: TGTGCCAGCAGTGTATTAGGTGGCTACACCTTC. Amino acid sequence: CASSVLGGYTF.

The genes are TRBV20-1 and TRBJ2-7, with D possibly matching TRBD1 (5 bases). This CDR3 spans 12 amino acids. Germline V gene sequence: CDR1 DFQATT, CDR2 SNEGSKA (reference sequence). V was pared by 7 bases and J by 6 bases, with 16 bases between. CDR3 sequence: CSVLSGIGEQYF. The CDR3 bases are TGCAGTGTCCTGTCAGGGATTGGCGAGCAGTACTTC.

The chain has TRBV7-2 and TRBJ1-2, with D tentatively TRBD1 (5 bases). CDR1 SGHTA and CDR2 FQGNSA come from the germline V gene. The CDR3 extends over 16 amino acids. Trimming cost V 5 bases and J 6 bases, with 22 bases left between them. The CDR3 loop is CASSQEFITGRDGYTF. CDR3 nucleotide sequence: TGTGCCAGCAGCCAAGAATTTATAACAGGAAGGGATGGCTACACCTTC.

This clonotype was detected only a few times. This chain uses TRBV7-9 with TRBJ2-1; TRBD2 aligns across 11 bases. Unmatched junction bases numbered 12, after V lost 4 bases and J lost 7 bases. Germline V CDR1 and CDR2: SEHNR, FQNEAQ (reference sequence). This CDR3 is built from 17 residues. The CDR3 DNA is TGTGCCAGCAGCTCCCGTGGCCTAGCGGGAGGCAGAAATGAGCAGTTCTTC. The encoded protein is CASSSRGLAGGRNEQFF.

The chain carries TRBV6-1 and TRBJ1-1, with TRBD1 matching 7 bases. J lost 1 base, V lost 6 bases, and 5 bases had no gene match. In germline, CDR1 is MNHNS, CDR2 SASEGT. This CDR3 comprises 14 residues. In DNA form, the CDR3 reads TGTGCCAGCAGAGCGGGACAGCGGAACACTGAAGCTTTCTTT. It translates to CASRAGQRNTEAFF.

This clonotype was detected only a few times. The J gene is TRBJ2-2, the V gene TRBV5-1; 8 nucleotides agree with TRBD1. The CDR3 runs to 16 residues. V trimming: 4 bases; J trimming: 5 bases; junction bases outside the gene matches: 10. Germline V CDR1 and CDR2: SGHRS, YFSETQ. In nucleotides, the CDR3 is TGCGCCAGCAGCCCATACGGACAGGGAGGAACCGGGGAGCTGTTTTTT. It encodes CASSPYGQGGTGELFF.

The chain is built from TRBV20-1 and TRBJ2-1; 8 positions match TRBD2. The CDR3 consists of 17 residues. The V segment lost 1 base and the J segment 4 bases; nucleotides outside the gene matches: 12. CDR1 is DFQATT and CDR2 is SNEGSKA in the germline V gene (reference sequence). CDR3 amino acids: CSARGRTGGSRYNEQFF. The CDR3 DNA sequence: TGCAGTGCTAGAGGTCGGACGGGGGGGTCACGATACAATGAGCAGTTCTTC.

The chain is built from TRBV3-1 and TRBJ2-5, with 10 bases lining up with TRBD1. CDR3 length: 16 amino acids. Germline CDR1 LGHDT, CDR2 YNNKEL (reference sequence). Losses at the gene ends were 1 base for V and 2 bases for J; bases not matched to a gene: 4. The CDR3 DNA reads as TGTGCCAGCAGCCAAGCAATGGACAGGGGGCAAGAGACCCAGTACTTC. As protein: CASSQAMDRGQETQYF.

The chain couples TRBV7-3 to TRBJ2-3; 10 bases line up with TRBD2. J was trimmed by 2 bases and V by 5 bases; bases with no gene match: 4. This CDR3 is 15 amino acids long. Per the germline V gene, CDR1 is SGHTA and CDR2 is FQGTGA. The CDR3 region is CASSPLAGVTDTQYF. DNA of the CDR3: TGTGCCAGCAGCCCCCTAGCGGGGGTCACAGATACGCAGTATTTT.

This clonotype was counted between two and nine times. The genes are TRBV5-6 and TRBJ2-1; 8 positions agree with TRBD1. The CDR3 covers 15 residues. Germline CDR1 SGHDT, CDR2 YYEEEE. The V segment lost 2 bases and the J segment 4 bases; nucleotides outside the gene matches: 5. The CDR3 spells CASSFGQGLYNEQFF. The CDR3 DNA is TGTGCCAGCAGCTTCGGACAGGGTTTATACAATGAGCAGTTCTTC.